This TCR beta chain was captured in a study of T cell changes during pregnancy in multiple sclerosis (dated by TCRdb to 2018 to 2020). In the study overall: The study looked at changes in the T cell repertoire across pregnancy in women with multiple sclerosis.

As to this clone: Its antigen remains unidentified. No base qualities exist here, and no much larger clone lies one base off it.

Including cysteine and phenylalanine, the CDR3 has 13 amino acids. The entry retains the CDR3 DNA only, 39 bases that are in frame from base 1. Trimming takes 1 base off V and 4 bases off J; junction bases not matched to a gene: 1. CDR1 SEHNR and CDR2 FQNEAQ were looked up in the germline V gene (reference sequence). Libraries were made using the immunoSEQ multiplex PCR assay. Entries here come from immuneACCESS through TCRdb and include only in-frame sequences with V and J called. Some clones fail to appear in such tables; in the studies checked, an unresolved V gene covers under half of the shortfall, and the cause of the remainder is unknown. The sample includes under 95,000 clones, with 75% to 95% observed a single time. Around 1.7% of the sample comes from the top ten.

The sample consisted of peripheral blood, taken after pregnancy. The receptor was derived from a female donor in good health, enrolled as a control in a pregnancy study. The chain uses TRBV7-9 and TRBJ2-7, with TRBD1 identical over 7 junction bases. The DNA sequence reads TGTGCCAGCAGCTTAGGGGACAGTTACGAGCAGTACTTC. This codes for CASSLGDSYEQYF.